These 3 T cell receptor beta chains originate from one sample sequenced in a study of T cells in localized non-small cell lung cancer. Produced via immunoSEQ multiplex PCR; TCRdb's table is partial and in-frame only. This table holds tens of thousands of clones, 70% to 90% found once. The sample here was peripheral blood, taken before any cancer treatment. Receptors originate from a woman aged 35-75 years with stage I squamous cell lung carcinoma.

This clone has only a few counts. The chain joins TRBV29-1 to TRBJ2-7; TRBD2 aligns across 9 bases. The trim removed 3 bases at V and 2 bases at J, leaving 2 bases unmatched. The CDR3 is made up of 13 amino acids. Germline V gene data show CDR1 as SQVTM and CDR2 as ANQGSEA. The CDR3 DNA reads as TGCAGCGTTGAGACTAGCGGAACCTACGAGCAGTACTTC. It yields the protein CSVETSGTYEQYF.

V usage is TRBV5-6 and J usage is TRBJ1-2; the D gene is possibly TRBD1 (5 bases). Germline V gene lookup returns CDR1 SGHDT and CDR2 YYEEEE. The CDR3 extends over 15 amino acids. V was pared by 4 bases and J by 6 bases, with 19 bases between. The CDR3 bases are TGTGCCAGCAGCCCGAAGATCCGGGGCCCGGATGGCTACACCTTC. This translates into CASSPKIRGPDGYTF.

V and J are TRBV9 and TRBJ2-7; 10 nucleotides match TRBD1. CDR3 size: 14 residues. Germline CDR1 SGDLS, CDR2 YYNGEE. V was clipped by 0 bases and J by 4 bases; unmatched bases: 1. The CDR3 loop is CASSVEGQGYEQYF. In DNA form, the CDR3 reads TGTGCCAGCAGCGTAGAGGGACAGGGGTACGAGCAGTACTTC.